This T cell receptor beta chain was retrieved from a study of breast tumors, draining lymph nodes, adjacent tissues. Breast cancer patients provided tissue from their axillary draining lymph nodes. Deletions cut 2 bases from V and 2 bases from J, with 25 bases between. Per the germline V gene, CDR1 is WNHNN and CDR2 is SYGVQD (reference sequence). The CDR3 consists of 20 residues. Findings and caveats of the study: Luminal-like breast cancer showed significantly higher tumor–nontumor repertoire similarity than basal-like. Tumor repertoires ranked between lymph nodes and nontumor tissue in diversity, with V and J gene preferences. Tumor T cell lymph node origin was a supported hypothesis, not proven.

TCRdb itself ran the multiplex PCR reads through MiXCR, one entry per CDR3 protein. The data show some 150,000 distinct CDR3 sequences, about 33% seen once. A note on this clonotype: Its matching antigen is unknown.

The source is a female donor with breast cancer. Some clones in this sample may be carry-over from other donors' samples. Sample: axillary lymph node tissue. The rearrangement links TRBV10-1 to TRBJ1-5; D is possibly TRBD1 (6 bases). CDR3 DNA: TGCGCCAGCAGTGAGCCGAAAGGGGGGGGTTCGGTTAGTTGCAATCAGCCCCAGCATTTT. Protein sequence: CASSEPKGGGSVSCNQPQHF.